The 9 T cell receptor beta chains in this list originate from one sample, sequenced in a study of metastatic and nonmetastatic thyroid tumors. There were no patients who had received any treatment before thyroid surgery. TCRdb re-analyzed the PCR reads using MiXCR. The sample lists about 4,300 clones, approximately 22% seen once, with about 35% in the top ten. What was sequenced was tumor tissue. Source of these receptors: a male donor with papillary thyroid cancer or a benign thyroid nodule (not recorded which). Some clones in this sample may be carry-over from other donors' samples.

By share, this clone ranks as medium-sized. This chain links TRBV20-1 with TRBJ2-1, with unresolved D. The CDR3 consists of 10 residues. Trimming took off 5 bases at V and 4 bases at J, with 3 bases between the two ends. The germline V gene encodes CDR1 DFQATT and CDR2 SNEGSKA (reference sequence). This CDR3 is CSAGYNEQFF. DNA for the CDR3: TGCAGTGCTGGATACAATGAGCAGTTCTTC.

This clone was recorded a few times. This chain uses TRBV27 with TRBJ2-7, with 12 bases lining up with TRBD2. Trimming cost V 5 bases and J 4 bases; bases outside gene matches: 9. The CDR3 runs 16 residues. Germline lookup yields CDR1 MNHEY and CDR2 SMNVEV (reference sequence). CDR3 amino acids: CASSPRTSGEDYEQYF. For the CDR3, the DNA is TGTGCCAGCAGTCCAAGGACTAGCGGGGAGGATTACGAGCAGTACTTC.

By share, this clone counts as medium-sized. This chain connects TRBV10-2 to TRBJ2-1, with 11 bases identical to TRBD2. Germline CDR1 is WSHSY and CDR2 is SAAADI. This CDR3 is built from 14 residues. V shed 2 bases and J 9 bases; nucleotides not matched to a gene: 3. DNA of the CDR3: TGCGCCAGCAGTGAGCTAGCGGGAGGTGGTGAGCAGTTCTTC. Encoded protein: CASSELAGGGEQFF.

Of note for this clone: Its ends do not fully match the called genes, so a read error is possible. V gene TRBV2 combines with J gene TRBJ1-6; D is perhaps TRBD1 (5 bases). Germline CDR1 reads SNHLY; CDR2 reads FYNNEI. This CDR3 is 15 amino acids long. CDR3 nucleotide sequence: TGTGCCAGCAGTTGGTGCCCAGGGCTTCGTTCACCCCCCCACTTT. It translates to CASSWCPGLRSPPHF.

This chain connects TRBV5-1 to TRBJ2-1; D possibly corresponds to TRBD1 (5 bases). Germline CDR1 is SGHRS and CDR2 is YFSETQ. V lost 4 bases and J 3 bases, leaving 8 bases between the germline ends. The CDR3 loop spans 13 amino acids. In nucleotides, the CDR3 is TGCGCCAGCAGCAAGGACATCTACAATGAGCAGTTCTTC. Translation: CASSKDIYNEQFF.

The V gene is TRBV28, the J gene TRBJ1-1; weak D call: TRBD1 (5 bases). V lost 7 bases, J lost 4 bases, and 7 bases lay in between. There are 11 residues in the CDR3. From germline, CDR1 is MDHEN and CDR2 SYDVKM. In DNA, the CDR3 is TGTGCCAGCACAGGGTTCACTGAAGCTTTCTTT. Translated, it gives CASTGFTEAFF.

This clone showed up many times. In nucleotides, the CDR3 is TGCAGTGCTAGAGCGCGGGGACAGGGGGCTAGGGTGGATGAGCAGTTCTTC. It yields the protein CSARARGQGARVDEQFF. This sequence joins TRBV20-1 and TRBJ2-1; 12 bases match TRBD1. From germline, CDR1 is DFQATT and CDR2 SNEGSKA (reference sequence). Losses at the gene ends were 1 base for V and 8 bases for J; bases not matched to a gene: 12. This CDR3 is built from 17 residues.

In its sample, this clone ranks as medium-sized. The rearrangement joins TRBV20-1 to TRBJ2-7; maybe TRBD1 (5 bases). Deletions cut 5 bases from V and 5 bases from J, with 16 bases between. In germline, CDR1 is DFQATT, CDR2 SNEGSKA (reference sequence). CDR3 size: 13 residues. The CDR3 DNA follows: TGCAGTGCTCGCGATCTTCAGGGCCACGAGCAGTACTTC. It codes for CSARDLQGHEQYF.

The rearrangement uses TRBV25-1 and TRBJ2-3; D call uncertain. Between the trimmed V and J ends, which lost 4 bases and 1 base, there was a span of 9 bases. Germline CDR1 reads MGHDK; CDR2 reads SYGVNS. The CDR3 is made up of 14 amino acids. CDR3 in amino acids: CASSGGLGTDTQYF. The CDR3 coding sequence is TGTGCCAGCAGTGGTGGTTTAGGCACAGATACGCAGTATTTT.